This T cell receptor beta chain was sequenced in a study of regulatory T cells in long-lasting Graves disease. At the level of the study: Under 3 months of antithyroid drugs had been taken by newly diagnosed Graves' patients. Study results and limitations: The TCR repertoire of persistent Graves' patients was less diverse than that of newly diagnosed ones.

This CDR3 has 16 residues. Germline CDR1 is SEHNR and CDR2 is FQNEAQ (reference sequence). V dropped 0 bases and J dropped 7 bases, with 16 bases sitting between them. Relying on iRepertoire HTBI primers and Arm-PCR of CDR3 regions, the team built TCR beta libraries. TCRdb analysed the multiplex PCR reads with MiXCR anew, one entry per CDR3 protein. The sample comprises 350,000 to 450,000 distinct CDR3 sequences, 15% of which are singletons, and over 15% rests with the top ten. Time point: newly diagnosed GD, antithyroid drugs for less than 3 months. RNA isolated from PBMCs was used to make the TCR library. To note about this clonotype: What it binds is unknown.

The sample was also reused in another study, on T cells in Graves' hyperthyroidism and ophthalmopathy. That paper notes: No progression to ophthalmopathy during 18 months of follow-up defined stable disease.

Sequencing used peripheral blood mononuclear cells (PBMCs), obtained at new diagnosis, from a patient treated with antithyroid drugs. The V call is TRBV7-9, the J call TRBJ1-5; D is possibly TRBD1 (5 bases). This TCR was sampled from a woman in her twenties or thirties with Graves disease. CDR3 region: CASSLALGGVRQPQHF. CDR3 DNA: TGTGCCAGCAGCTTAGCCTTGGGAGGGGTTAGGCAGCCCCAGCATTTT. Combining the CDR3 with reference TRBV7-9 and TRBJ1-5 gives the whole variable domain DTGVSQNPRHKITKRGQNVTFRCDPISEHNRLYWYRQTLGQGPEFLTYFQNEAQLEKSRLLSDRFSAERPKGSFSTLEIQRTEQGDSAMYLCASSLALGGVRQPQHFGDGTRLSIL.